These 20 T cell receptor beta chains originate from one sample sequenced in a study of cytomegalovirus exposure and HLA in healthy donors. PCR employed 60 Vbeta and 13 Jbeta primers. Sequencing used immunoSEQ multiplex PCR; TCRdb keeps in-frame clones, though not all of them. In the table there are around 210,000 clones, around four fifths of which are singletons. Specimen: PBMCs. The receptor source for this set is a man aged 50-60 years in good health and CMV-seronegative.

V usage is TRBV28 and J usage is TRBJ1-2, with no clear D. The CDR3 is 15 residues long. CDR1 and CDR2 from the germline V gene are MDHEN and SYDVKM. Trimming took 4 bases from V and 7 from J, leaving 19 bases between them. CDR3 nucleotides: TGTGCCAGCAGTTATCGGGGTCCCCGCATCGGTGGCTACACCTTC. As protein: CASSYRGPRIGGYTF.

This chain uses TRBV27 with TRBJ2-2; D unresolved. This CDR3 spans 14 amino acids. The ends were cut back, 0 bases at V and 7 bases at J, with 9 bases in the middle. Germline CDR1 is MNHEY and CDR2 is SMNVEV (reference sequence). The CDR3 is CASSLSARIGELFF. CDR3 DNA sequence: TGTGCCAGCAGTTTATCGGCTAGGATCGGGGAGCTGTTTTTT.

V and J are TRBV19 and TRBJ2-1, with TRBD1 matching over 10 bases. There are 13 residues in the CDR3. Looked up from germline, CDR1 is LNHDA and CDR2 is SQIVND (reference sequence). V trimming: 5 bases; J trimming: 8 bases; junction bases outside the gene matches: 3. CDR3 DNA sequence: TGTGCCAGTAGTTCGACAGGGGGCCATGAGCAGTTCTTC. Translated, it gives CASSSTGGHEQFF.

The chain uses TRBV27 and TRBJ1-5, with TRBD1 matching 9 bases. Trimming removed 5 bases from V and 2 bases from J; junction bases left unmatched: 10. The CDR3 has 17 amino acids. Germline CDR1 is MNHEY and CDR2 is SMNVEV (reference sequence). The CDR3: CASSLRTGGAGNQPQHF. The CDR3 region has the DNA TGTGCCAGCAGTCTCCGAACAGGGGGCGCCGGCAATCAGCCCCAGCATTTT.

V gene TRBV5-1 combines with J gene TRBJ1-3; 8 nucleotides agree with TRBD1. This CDR3 spans 16 amino acids. In germline, CDR1 is SGHRS, CDR2 YFSETQ. With V trimmed by 3 bases and J by 0 bases, 5 bases remained unmatched. Here the CDR3 DNA reads TGCGCCAGCAGCTGGGGGACAGGAAGCTCTGGAAACACCATATATTTT. Its translation: CASSWGTGSSGNTIYF.

This chain uses TRBV10-3 with TRBJ2-5; D possibly corresponds to TRBD1 (6 bases). This CDR3 region has 14 residues. Looked up from germline, CDR1 is ENHRY and CDR2 is SYGVKD. V was pared by 6 bases and J by 5 bases, with 16 bases between. The CDR3 nucleotides are TGTGCCATCAGGAGAGGTGGGGGCACGGAGACCCAGTACTTC. Translating gives CAIRRGGGTETQYF.

V usage is TRBV25-1 and J usage is TRBJ1-4; possible D gene TRBD1, 6 bases. The CDR3 runs to 16 residues. With 1 base removed from V and 4 bases from J, the gap between germline ends came to 13 bases. From germline, CDR1 is MGHDK and CDR2 SYGVNS. CDR3 loop: CASSEFGGAGNEKLFF. CDR3 sequence (DNA): TGTGCCAGCAGTGAATTTGGGGGCGCCGGTAATGAAAAACTGTTTTTT.

For this clone: Other DNA sequences in this sample translate to the same CDR3. The V call is TRBV6-1, the J call TRBJ2-3; D gene unclear. The CDR3 is 13 amino acids. Trimming took off 0 bases at V and 2 bases at J, with 3 bases between the two ends. Germline V gene data show CDR1 as MNHNS and CDR2 as SASEGT. The CDR3 DNA is TGTGCCAGCAGTGAAGCTTACACAGATACGCAGTATTTT. Residues: CASSEAYTDTQYF.

The chain links TRBV10-3 to TRBJ2-5, with D perhaps matching TRBD2 (6 bases). The length of the CDR3 is 18 residues. CDR1 and CDR2 from the germline V gene are ENHRY and SYGVKD. V dropped 10 bases and J dropped 2 bases, with 29 bases sitting between them. The CDR3 sequence is CATGGGDPMRLGQETQYF. CDR3 in DNA: TGTGCCACCGGGGGTGGAGATCCGATGCGACTAGGTCAAGAGACCCAGTACTTC.

The chain combines TRBV10-1 with TRBJ2-1, with D possibly matching TRBD2 (6 bases). Germline V gene lookup returns CDR1 WNHNN and CDR2 SYGVQD (reference sequence). The CDR3 runs to 14 residues. V was shortened by 3 bases and J by 5 bases, with 11 bases between the two germline ends. DNA of the CDR3: TGCGCCAGCAGTGAACTAGCCAGGGACAATGAGCAGTTCTTC. It encodes CASSELARDNEQFF.

The V and J genes are TRBV27 and TRBJ2-7, with a tentative D call TRBD2 (5 bases). The germline V and J ends were trimmed by 6 bases and 0 bases, with 12 bases remaining between them. CDR1 and CDR2 from the germline V gene are MNHEY and SMNVEV (reference sequence). The CDR3 has 14 amino acids. The DNA for the CDR3 is TGTGCCAGCAGGGACTCCCTCGCCTCCTACGAGCAGTACTTC. It encodes CASRDSLASYEQYF.

V gene TRBV7-6 combines with J gene TRBJ2-5; 7 nucleotides match TRBD2. The junction had 5 bases not matched to a gene; V was cut back by 5 bases and J by 5 bases. The CDR3 spans 13 residues. The germline V gene has CDR1 SGHVS and CDR2 FNYEAQ. CDR3 protein: CASSAREGETQYF. CDR3 DNA: TGTGCCAGCAGCGCCAGGGAGGGGGAGACCCAGTACTTC. The entire variable domain, with the rest obtained from reference TRBV7-6 and TRBJ2-5, is as follows: GAGVSQSPRYKVTKRGQDVALRCDPISGHVSLYWYRQALGQGPEFLTYFNYEAQQDKSGLPNDRFSAERPEGSISTLTIQRTEQRDSAMYRCASSAREGETQYFGPGTRLLVL.

J is TRBJ2-7 and V is TRBV4-2, with 14 bases lining up with TRBD2. The ends lost 1 base at V and 3 bases at J; junction bases unmatched: 8. The CDR3 runs to 18 residues. Germline CDR1 and CDR2: LGHNA and YNFKEQ. The CDR3 loop reads CASSQAWGLAGAHYEQYF. CDR3 in DNA: TGTGCCAGCAGCCAAGCTTGGGGACTAGCGGGAGCCCACTACGAGCAGTACTTC.

The chain carries TRBV28 and TRBJ1-1; D is uncertain. CDR3 size: 12 residues. In germline, CDR1 is MDHEN, CDR2 SYDVKM. Trimming removed 4 bases from V and 8 bases from J, with 11 bases in between. The CDR3 reads CASSSPSGEAFF. CDR3 sequence (DNA): TGTGCCAGCAGTTCCCCCTCAGGCGAAGCTTTCTTT.

This clone was observed once. This rearrangement joins TRBV30 to TRBJ2-5, with 10 bases fitting TRBD2. CDR1 and CDR2 (germline): GTSNPN, SVGIG (reference sequence). V dropped 4 bases and J dropped 5; count of bases not matched to a gene: 4. CDR3 length: 13 residues. CDR3 residues: CAWKLAGSETQYF. CDR3 in DNA: TGTGCCTGGAAACTAGCGGGATCGGAGACCCAGTACTTC.

V is TRBV6-6 and J is TRBJ1-5; no clear D. V lost 7 bases, J lost 2 bases, and 6 bases lay in between. Germline-derived CDR1 and CDR2 are MNHNY and SVGAGI (reference sequence). The CDR3 has 12 residues. The chain's CDR3 is CASTSGNQPQHF. CDR3 nucleotide sequence: TGTGCCAGCACCTCGGGCAATCAGCCCCAGCATTTT.

The CDR3 sequence: CASSLRGQIFYEQYF. Written as DNA, the CDR3 is TGTGCCAGCAGCTTGAGGGGCCAGATTTTCTACGAGCAGTACTTC. The chain uses TRBV5-6 and TRBJ2-7, with D tentatively TRBD1 (5 bases). V was trimmed by 1 base and J by 3 bases, leaving 14 bases between them. The germline V gene has CDR1 SGHDT and CDR2 YYEEEE. This CDR3 has 15 amino acids.

The chain joins TRBV27 to TRBJ2-1; D possibly corresponds to TRBD1 (6 bases). V shed 2 bases and J shed 2 bases, with 10 bases lying between them. The CDR3 is made up of 15 amino acids. The germline CDR1 and CDR2 sequences are MNHEY and SMNVEV (reference sequence). CDR3 sequence: CASSLAGDPYNEQFF. CDR3 in DNA: TGTGCCAGCAGTTTAGCAGGGGACCCCTACAATGAGCAGTTCTTC.

The chain combines TRBV29-1 with TRBJ2-1, with D perhaps matching TRBD2 (6 bases). CDR3 size: 15 residues. Germline CDR1 reads SQVTM; CDR2 reads ANQGSEA. Between the trimmed V and J ends, which lost 7 bases and 2 bases, there was a span of 18 bases. DNA for the CDR3: TGCAGCGCCGGGGGTGGGCGTGGACCCTACAATGAGCAGTTCTTC. Translated: CSAGGGRGPYNEQFF.

This clone turned up a few times. The genes are TRBV25-1 and TRBJ2-1; 10 bases are a match to TRBD2. The CDR3 totals 18 residues. In germline, CDR1 is MGHDK, CDR2 SYGVNS. J lost 10 bases, V lost 6 bases, and 21 bases had no gene match. The chain's CDR3 is CASSGQSSSGLARDEQFF. The CDR3 DNA reads TGTGCCAGCAGCGGGCAGTCCTCGTCGGGACTAGCGAGAGACGAGCAGTTCTTC.